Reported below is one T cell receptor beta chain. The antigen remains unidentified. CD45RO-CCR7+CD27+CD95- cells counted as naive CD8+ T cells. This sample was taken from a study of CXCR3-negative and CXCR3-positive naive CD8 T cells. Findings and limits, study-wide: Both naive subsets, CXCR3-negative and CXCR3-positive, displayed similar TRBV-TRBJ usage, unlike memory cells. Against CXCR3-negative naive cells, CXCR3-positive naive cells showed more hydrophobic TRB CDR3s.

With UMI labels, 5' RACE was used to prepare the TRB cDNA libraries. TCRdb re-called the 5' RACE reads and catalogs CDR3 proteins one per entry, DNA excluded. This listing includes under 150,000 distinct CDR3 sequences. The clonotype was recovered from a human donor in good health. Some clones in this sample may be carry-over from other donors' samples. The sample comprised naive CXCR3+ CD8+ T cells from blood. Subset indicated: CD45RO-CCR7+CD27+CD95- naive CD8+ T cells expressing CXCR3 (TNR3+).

The CDR3 sequence: CSVETSSYNEQFF. The V and J genes are TRBV29-1 and TRBJ2-1; TCRdb's D gene call, TRBD2, goes unchecked for lack of DNA. Germline V gene lookup returns CDR1 SQVTM and CDR2 ANQGSEA. The CDR3 has 13 residues.